This T cell receptor beta chain was sequenced in a study of blood T cell repertoires in COVID-19. Study in general: Samples of COVID-19 (acute and convalescent) were obtained from the United States, Italy and Spain. The cDNA or gDNA used as material had been derived from T cells, B-cell-depleted T cells, or PBMCs.

Participants reported their clinical history, and cohort assignment relied on those reports. The study counted Cohort 3 donors as recovered given two negative PCRs, clearance, or symptom resolution. Sequencing was performed with immunoSEQ multiplex PCR; in TCRdb, only in-frame clones are kept and a portion is missing. The sample yields about 180,000 clones, roughly 86% seen once. Trimming cost V 5 bases and J 6 bases, with 13 bases left between them. The CDR3 sequence is 13 residues long. Germline CDR1 and CDR2: SGHVS and FQNEAQ. The sequence was collected from a woman aged 25 to 39 who had recovered from COVID-19. The chain combines TRBV7-8 with TRBJ1-2; no reliable D call. Sequencing was carried out using PBMCs or T cells enriched from blood (not recorded which). The CDR3 coding sequence is TGTGCCAGCAGCCCAGCGTCCGGGGATGGCTACACCTTC. Translating it yields CASSPASGDGYTF. Looking up the rest from reference TRBV7-8 and TRBJ1-2 gives the full variable domain: GAGVSQSPRYKVAKRGQDVALRCDPISGHVSLFWYQQALGQGPEFLTYFQNEAQLDKSGLPSDRFFAERPEGSVSTLKIQRTQQEDSAVYLCASSPASGDGYTFGSGTRLTVV.